Listed here is a single TCR beta chain. Antigen specificity is unknown. It was with a sample-barcoded 5' primer and a J-beta primer mix that a second PCR of about 6 to 12 cycles was run. TCRdb ran MiXCR on the 5' RACE reads and lists one entry per CDR3 protein. The data hold about 1.4 million distinct CDR3 sequences, with roughly 59% observed a single time. The source of the sample is a study of blood T cells in healthy people across ages. General study findings and limits: It was the long-lived donors that had more naive CD4+ cells and higher diversity than aged donors. A roughly linear age-dependent decrease characterized TCR beta diversity per million T cells.

CDR1 and CDR2 from the germline V gene are DFQATT and SNEGSKA (reference sequence). V was shortened by 3 bases and J by 2 bases, with 11 bases between the two germline ends. The CDR3 contains 13 residues. J is TRBJ2-7 and V is TRBV20-1; TRBD2 might be the D (5 bases). The sequenced sample was blood. The sequence came from a man between 18 and 35 years old in good health. This CDR3 reads CSASAGNTYEQYF. DNA for the CDR3: TGCAGTGCTAGTGCGGGTAACACCTACGAGCAGTACTTC.